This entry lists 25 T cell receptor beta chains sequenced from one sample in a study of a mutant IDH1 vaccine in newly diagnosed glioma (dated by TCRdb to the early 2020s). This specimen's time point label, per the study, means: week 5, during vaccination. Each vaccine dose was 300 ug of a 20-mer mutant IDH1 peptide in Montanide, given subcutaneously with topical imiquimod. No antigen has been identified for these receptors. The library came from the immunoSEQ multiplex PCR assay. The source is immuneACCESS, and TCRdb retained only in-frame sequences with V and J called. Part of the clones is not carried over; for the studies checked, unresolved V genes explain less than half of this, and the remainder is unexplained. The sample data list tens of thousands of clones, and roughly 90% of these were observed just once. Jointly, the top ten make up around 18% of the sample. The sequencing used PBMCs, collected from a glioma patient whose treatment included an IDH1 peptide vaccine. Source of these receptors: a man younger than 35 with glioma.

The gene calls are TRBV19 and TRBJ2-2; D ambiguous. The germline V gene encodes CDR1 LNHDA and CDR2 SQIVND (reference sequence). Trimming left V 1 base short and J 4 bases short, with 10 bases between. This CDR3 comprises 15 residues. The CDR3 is CASSIGVPTTGELFF. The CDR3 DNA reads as TGTGCCAGTAGTATAGGGGTCCCGACCACCGGGGAGCTGTTTTTT.

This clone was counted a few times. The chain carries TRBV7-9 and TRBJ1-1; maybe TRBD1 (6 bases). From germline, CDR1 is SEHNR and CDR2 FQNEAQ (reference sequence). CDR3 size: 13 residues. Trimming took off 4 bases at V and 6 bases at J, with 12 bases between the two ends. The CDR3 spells CASSSGANAEAFF. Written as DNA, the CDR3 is TGTGCCAGCAGCTCAGGGGCCAACGCTGAAGCTTTCTTT.

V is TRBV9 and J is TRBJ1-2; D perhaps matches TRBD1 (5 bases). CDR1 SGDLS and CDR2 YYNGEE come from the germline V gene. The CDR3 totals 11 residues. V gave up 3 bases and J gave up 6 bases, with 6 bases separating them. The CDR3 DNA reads TGTGCCAGCAGCGCCAGGGATGGCTACACCTTC. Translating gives CASSARDGYTF.

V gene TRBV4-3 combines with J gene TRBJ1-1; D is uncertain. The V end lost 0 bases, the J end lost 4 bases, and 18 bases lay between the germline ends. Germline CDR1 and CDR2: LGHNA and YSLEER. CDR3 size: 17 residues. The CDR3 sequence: CASSQDRRVAGGTEAFF. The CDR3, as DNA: TGCGCCAGCAGCCAAGATCGGCGGGTCGCCGGAGGCACTGAAGCTTTCTTT.

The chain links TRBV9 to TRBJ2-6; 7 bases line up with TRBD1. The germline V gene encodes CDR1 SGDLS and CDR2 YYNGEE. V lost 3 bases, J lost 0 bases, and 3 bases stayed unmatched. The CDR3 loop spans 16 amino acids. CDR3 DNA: TGTGCCAGCAGCGCAACAGGGGACTCTGGGGCCAACGTCCTGACTTTC. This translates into CASSATGDSGANVLTF.

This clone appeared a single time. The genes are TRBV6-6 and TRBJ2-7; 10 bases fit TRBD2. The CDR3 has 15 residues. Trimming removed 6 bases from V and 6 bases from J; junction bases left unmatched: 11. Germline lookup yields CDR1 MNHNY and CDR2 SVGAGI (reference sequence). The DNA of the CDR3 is TGTGCCAGCAGCCAACTAGCGGGACCGCCCAGCGAGCAGTACTTC. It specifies CASSQLAGPPSEQYF.

The chain's CDR3 is CASSQDRGETGGGTGELFF. The CDR3, as DNA: TGCGCCAGCAGCCAAGATCGTGGGGAAACAGGGGGCGGCACCGGGGAGCTGTTTTTT. The gene calls are TRBV4-3 and TRBJ2-2, with 9 bases that match TRBD1. The V gene's germline CDR1 is LGHNA and CDR2 YSLEER. The CDR3 runs 19 residues. The J segment lost 4 bases and the V segment lost 0 bases, leaving 12 bases of the junction unmatched.

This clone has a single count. In DNA, the CDR3 is TGTGCCAGCAGCTTAGTCGGGCCTTCAACTAATGAAAAACTGTTTTTT. Translation: CASSLVGPSTNEKLFF. This chain joins TRBV7-2 and TRBJ1-4; D remains unclear. Trimming pared 1 base from V and 0 bases from J, leaving 9 bases between. Germline V gene data show CDR1 as SGHTA and CDR2 as FQGNSA. The CDR3 loop spans 16 amino acids.

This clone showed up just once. Here the CDR3 DNA reads TGTGCCAGCAGAAGCAATAGGGGGGTTTGGTTAGATGAGCAGTTCTTC. Encoded protein: CASRSNRGVWLDEQFF. This chain uses TRBV27 with TRBJ2-1; D might be TRBD1 or TRBD2, each matching 6 bases. The CDR3 has 16 residues. The germline V and J ends were trimmed by 6 bases and 8 bases, with 23 bases remaining between them. Germline CDR1 reads MNHEY; CDR2 reads SMNVEV (reference sequence).

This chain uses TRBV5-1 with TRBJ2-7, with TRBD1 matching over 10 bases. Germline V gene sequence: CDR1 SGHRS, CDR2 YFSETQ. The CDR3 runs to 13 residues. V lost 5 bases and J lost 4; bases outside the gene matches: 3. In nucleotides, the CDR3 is TGCGCCAGCAGAACGGGACAGGGGTACGAGCAGTACTTC. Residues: CASRTGQGYEQYF.

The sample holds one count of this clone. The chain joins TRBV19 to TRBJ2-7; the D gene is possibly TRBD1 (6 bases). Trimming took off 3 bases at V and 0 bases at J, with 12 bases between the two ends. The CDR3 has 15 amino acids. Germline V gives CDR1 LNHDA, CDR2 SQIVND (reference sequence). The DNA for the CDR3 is TGTGCCAGTAGTATCGGGCAGGGGAGCTCCTACGAGCAGTACTTC. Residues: CASSIGQGSSYEQYF.

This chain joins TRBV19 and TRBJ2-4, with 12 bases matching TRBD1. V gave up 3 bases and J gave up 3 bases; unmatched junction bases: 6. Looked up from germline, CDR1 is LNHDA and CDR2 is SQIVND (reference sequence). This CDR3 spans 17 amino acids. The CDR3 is CASSIGTGGWSKNIQYF. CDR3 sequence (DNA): TGTGCCAGTAGTATCGGGACAGGGGGCTGGAGCAAAAACATTCAGTACTTC.

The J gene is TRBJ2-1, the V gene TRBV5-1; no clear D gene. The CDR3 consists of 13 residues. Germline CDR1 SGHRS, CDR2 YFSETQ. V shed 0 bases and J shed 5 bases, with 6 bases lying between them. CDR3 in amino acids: CASSLESNNEQFF. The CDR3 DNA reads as TGCGCCAGCAGCTTGGAGAGCAACAATGAGCAGTTCTTC.

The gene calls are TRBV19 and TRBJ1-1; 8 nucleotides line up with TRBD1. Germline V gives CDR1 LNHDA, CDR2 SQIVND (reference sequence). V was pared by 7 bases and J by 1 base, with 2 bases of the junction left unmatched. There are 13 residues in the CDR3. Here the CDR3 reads CASKGTGNTEAFF. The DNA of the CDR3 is TGTGCCAGTAAAGGGACAGGGAACACTGAAGCTTTCTTT.

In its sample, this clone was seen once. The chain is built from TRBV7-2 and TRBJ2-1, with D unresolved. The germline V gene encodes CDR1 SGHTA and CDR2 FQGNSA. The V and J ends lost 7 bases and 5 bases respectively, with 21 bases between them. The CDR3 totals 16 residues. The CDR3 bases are TGTGCCAGCACCCCCCCGGGCGGCAGGCCGCACAATGAGCAGTTCTTC. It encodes CASTPPGGRPHNEQFF.

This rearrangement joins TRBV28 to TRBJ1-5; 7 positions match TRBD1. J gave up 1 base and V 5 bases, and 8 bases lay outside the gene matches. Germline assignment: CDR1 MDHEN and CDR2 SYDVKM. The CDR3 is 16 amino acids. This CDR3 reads CASSNRQGRSNQPQHF. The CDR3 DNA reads TGTGCCAGCAGTAACCGACAGGGAAGGAGCAATCAGCCCCAGCATTTT.

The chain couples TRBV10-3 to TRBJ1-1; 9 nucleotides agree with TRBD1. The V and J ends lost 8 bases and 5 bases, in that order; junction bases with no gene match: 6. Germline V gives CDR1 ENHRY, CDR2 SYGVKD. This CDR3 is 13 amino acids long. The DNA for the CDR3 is TGTGCCATCCACGGGACAGGGAGGACTGAAGCTTTCTTT. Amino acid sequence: CAIHGTGRTEAFF.

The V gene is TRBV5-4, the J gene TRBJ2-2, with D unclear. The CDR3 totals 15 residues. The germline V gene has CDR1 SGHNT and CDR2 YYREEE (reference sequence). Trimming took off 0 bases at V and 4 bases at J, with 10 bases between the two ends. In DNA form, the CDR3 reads TGTGCCAGCAGCTTGGCCGAGACGCCCACCGGGGAGCTGTTTTTT. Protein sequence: CASSLAETPTGELFF.

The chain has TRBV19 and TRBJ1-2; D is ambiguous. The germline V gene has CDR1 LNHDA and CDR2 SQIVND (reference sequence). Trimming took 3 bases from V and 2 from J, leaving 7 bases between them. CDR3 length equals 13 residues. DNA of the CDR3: TGTGCCAGTAGTATGGAACGAAACTATGGCTACACCTTC. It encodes CASSMERNYGYTF.

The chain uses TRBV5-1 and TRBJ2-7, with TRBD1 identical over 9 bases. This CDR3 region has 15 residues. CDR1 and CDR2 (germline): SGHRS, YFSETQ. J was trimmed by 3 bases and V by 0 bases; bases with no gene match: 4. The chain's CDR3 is CASSLAPGQGYEQYF. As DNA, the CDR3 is TGCGCCAGCAGCTTGGCCCCGGGACAGGGCTACGAGCAGTACTTC.

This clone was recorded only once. This CDR3 is CASSILPTGEAFF. The CDR3 DNA is TGTGCCAGTAGTATCCTCCCGACAGGTGAAGCTTTCTTT. V usage is TRBV19 and J usage is TRBJ1-1; D is perhaps TRBD1 (6 bases). CDR1 is LNHDA, CDR2 SQIVND, per germline (reference sequence). The CDR3 has 13 residues. Trimming took 3 bases from V and 7 from J, leaving 12 bases between them.

The CDR3 nucleotides read TGCGCCAGCACCCTAGCGGGATACGACAATGAGCAGTTCTTC. It yields the protein CASTLAGYDNEQFF. The V and J genes are TRBV5-1 and TRBJ2-1; TRBD2 matches 9 bases. The V and J ends lost 6 bases and 5 bases, in that order; junction bases with no gene match: 6. This CDR3 is 14 amino acids long. Germline loops: CDR1 SGHRS, CDR2 YFSETQ.

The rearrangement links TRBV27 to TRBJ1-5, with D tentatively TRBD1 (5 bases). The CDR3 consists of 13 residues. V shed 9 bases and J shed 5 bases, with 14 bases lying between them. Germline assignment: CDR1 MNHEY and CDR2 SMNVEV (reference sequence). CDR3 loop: CASRAGDDQPQHF. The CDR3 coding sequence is TGTGCCAGTCGGGCCGGGGACGATCAGCCCCAGCATTTT.

The CDR3 DNA sequence: TGTGCCAGCAGCTTAGTAGGCAGCCAGGAGACCCAGTACTTC. Its protein is CASSLVGSQETQYF. The V gene is TRBV7-2, the J gene TRBJ2-5; D is unresolved. The germline V gene encodes CDR1 SGHTA and CDR2 FQGNSA. The CDR3 extends over 14 amino acids. V lost 1 base, J lost 5 bases, and 11 bases lay in between.

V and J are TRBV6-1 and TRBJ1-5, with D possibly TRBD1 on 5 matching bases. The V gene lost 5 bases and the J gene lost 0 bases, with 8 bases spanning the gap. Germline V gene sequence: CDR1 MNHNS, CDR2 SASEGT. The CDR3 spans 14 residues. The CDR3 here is CASSPDSSNQPQHF. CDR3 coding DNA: TGTGCCAGCAGTCCCGACAGTAGCAATCAGCCCCAGCATTTT.